This entry lists 5 T cell receptor beta chains sequenced from one sample in a study of prognosis after radiotherapy for stage I lung cancer. Researchers used two-round multiplex PCR to amplify TCR beta CDR3 starting from genomic DNA. The use of primers specific to each TRBV and TRBJ gene characterized first-round PCR. TCRdb analysed the multiplex PCR reads with MiXCR anew, one entry per CDR3 protein. This table holds fewer than 25,000 distinct CDR3 sequences, 26% found once. The sample was PBMCs, taken before or after stereotactic body radiation therapy (not recorded which). These receptors were collected from a donor over 45 with non-small cell lung cancer.

Comment on this clonotype: A single base separates this from a much larger clone, so it may be a read error. V is TRBV5-4 and J is TRBJ2-5, with D possibly TRBD1 on 5 matching bases. The CDR3 loop spans 13 amino acids. Trimming stripped 1 base from V and 6 bases from J, with 10 bases between. Germline V lookup: CDR1 SGHNT, CDR2 YYREEE (reference sequence). The CDR3 loop is CASSLMDIKTQYF. In DNA, the CDR3 is TGTGCCAGCAGCTTGATGGACATAAAGACCCAGTACTTC.

This clonotype is medium-sized (0.01 to 0.1%) in the sample. The chain combines TRBV20-1 with TRBJ1-6; 10 positions agree with TRBD1. The germline V gene has CDR1 DFQATT and CDR2 SNEGSKA (reference sequence). Losses at the gene ends were 5 bases for V and 7 bases for J; bases not matched to a gene: 11. The CDR3 loop spans 16 amino acids. The CDR3, as DNA: TGCAGTGCTGGGAAGGCCGGGACAGGGGCAAATTCACCCCTCCACTTT. Protein product: CSAGKAGTGANSPLHF.

This clonotype was seen ten or more times. The CDR3 bases are TGTGCCAGCAGTAACCTAAGGACAAGAAGCTACGAGCAGTACTTC. Translated: CASSNLRTRSYEQYF. The chain joins TRBV6-1 to TRBJ2-7; possible D gene TRBD1, 5 bases. Trimming removed 5 bases at V and 3 bases at J, with 17 bases between. The CDR3 spans 15 residues. CDR1 MNHNS and CDR2 SASEGT come from the germline V gene.

The chain uses TRBV6-1 and TRBJ2-1; D perhaps matches TRBD2 (6 bases). Germline V gives CDR1 MNHNS, CDR2 SASEGT. V was cut by 7 bases and J by 4 bases, with 20 bases left in between. The CDR3 spans 16 residues. The CDR3 DNA reads as TGTGCCAGCATCCCACTTAGCGGAGGCTCGTACAATGAGCAGTTCTTC. Protein sequence: CASIPLSGGSYNEQFF.

This clonotype appeared many times. The rearrangement joins TRBV27 to TRBJ2-7, with TRBD1 matching 7 bases. Germline values: CDR1 MNHEY, CDR2 SMNVEV (reference sequence). This CDR3 has 15 amino acids. Trimming cost V 6 bases and J 3 bases; bases outside gene matches: 11. CDR3 DNA sequence: TGTGCCAGCAGAAGATCACGAGACAGGGTCTACGAGCAGTACTTC. Its translation: CASRRSRDRVYEQYF.